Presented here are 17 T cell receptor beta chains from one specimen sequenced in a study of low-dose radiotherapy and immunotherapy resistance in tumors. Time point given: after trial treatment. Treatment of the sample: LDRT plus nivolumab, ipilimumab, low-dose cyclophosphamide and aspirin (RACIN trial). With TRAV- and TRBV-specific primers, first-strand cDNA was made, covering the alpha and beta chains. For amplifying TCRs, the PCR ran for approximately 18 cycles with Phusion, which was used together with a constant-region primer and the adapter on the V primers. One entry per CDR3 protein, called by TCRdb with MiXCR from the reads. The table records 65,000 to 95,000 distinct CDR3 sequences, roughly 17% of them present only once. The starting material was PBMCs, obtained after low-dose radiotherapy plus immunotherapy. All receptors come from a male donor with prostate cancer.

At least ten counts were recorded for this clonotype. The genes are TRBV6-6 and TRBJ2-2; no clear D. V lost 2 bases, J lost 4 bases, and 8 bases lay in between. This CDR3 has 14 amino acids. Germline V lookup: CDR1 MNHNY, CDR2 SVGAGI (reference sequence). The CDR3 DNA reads TGTGCCAGCAGTTACACGGAAGGCACCGGGGAGCTGTTTTTT. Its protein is CASSYTEGTGELFF.

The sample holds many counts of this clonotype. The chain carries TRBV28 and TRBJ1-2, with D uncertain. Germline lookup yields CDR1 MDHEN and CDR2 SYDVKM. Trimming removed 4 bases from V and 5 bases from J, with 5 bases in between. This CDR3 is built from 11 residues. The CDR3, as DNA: TGTGCCAGCAGTTCCAGGTATGGCTACACCTTC. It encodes CASSSRYGYTF.

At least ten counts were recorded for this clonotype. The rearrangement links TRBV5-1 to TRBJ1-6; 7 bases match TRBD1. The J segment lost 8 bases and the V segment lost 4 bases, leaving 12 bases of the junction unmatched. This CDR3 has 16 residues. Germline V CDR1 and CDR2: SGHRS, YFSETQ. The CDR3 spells CASSTTGTATYSPLHF. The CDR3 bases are TGCGCCAGCAGCACGACCGGGACAGCGACATATTCACCCCTCCACTTT.

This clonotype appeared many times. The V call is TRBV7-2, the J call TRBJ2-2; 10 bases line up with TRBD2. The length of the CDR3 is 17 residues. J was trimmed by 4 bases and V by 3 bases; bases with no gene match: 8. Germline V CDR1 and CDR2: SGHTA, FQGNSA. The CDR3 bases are TGTGCCAGCAGCTTCAACTCCGGGACTAGCGTCACCGGGGAGCTGTTTTTT. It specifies CASSFNSGTSVTGELFF.

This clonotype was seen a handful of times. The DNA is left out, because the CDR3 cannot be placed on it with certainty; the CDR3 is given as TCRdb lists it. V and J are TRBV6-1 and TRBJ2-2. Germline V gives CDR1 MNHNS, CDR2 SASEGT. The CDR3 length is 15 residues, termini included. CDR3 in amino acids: CATQRTLHTGELFFF.

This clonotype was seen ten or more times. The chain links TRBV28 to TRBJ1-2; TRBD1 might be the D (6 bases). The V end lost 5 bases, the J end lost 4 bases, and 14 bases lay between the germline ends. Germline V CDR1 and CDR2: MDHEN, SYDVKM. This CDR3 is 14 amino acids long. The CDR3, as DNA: TGTGCCAGCAGTATACAGGGCTCCGCCTATGGCTACACCTTC. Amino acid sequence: CASSIQGSAYGYTF.

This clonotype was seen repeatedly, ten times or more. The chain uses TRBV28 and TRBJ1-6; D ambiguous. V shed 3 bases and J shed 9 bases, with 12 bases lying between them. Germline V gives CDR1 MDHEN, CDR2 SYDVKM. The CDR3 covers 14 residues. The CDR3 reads CASSFPSSPSPLHF. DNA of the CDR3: TGTGCCAGCAGTTTCCCTTCCTCACCTTCACCCCTCCACTTT.

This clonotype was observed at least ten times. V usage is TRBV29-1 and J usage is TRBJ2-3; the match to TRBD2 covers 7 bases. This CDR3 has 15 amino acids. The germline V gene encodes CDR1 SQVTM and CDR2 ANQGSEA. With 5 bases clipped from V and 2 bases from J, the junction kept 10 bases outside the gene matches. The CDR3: CSVLSGAFYTDTQYF. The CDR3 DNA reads TGCAGCGTTCTCAGCGGGGCCTTCTACACAGATACGCAGTATTTT.

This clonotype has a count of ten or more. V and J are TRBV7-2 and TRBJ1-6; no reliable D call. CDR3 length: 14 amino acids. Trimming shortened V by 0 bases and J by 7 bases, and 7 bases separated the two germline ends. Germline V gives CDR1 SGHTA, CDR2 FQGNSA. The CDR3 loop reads CASSLAAGNSPLHF. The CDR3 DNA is TGTGCCAGCAGCTTAGCGGCCGGAAATTCACCCCTCCACTTT.

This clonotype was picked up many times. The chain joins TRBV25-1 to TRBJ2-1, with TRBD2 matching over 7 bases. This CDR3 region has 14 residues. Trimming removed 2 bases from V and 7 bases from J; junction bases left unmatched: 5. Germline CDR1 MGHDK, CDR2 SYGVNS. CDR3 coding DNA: TGTGCCAGCAGTGAAGCGGGAGCATGGAATGAGCAGTTCTTC. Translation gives CASSEAGAWNEQFF. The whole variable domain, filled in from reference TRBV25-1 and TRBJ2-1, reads EADIYQTPRYLVIGTGKKITLECSQTMGHDKMYWYQQDPGMELHLIHYSYGVNSTEKGDLSSESTVSRIRTEHFPLTLESARPSHTSQYLCASSEAGAWNEQFFGPGTRLTVL.

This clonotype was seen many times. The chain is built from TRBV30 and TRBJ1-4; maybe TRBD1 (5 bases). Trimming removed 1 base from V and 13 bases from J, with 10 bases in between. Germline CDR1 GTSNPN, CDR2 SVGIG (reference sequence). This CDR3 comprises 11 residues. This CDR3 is CAWSGTGLLFF. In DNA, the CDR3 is TGTGCCTGGAGTGGTACAGGATTACTGTTTTTT.

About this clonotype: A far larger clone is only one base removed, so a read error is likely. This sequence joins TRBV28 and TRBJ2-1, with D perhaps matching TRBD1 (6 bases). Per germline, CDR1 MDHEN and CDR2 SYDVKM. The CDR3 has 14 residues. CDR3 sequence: CAISVYAQGGEQFF. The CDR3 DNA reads TGTGCCATCAGTGTTTACGCACAGGGTGGTGAGCAGTTCTTC.

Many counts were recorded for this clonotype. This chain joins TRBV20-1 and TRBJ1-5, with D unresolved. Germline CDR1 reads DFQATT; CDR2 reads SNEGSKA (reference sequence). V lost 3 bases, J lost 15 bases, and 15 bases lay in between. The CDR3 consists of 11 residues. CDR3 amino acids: CSASSHQEVHF. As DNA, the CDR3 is TGCAGTGCTAGTAGTCACCAAGAGGTGCATTTT.

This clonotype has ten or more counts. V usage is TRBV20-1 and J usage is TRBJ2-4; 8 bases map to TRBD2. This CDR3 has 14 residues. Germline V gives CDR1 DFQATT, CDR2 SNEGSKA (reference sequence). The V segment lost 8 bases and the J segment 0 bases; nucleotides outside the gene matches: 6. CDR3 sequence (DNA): TGCAGTCCGGGGGGGGGACAAGCCAAAAACATTCAGTACTTC. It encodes CSPGGGQAKNIQYF.

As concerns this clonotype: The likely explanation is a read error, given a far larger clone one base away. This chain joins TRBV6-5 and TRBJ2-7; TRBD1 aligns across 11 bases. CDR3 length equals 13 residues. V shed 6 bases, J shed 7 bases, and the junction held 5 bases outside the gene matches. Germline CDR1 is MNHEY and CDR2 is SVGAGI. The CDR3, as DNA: TGTGCCAGCAGGCGGACAGGGGGCAATGAGCAGTACTTC. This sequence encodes CASRRTGGNEQYF.

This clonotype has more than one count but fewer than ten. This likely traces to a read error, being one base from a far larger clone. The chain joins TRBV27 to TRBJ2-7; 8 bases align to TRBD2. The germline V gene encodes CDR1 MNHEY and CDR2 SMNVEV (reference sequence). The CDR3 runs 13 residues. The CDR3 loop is CASMGLVPQEQHF. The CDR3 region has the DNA TGTGCCAGCATGGGACTAGTCCCCCAGGAGCAGCACTTC.

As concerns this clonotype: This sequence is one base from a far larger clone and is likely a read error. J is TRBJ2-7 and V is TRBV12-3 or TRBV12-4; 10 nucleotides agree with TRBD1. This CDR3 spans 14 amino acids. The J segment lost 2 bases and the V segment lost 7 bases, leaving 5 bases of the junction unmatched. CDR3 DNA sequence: TGTGCCAGCAAACTGGGACAGGGGCCCTACGAGCAGTACTTC. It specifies CASKLGQGPYEQYF.